The rows below give T cell receptor beta chains drawn from one sample of a study of CD8+CD57+ T cells in acquired aplastic anemia. TCRdb re-called the reads through MiXCR, storing one row per CDR3 protein. The sample has some 170,000 distinct CDR3 sequences; more than 45% are singletons. The specimen sequenced was sorted CD4+, CD8+, or CD8+CD57+ T cells (not recorded which) from PBMCs. Source of these receptors: a human donor with aplastic anemia. The CDR3 runs from the conserved cysteine through the conserved F or W. The order of the fields is clone size, D gene, J gene, V gene, CDR3 DNA, CDR3 protein. The D gene is left open where the match is weak. Rows may omit the clone size; those that give it use once, few, many or a size class.

>NA|NA|TRBJ2-3|TRBV20-1
TGCAGTGCTAGGGGGAACTCCGTCACGCAGTATTTT
CSARGNSVTQYF
>NA|TRBD2|TRBJ2-3|TRBV5-4
TGTGCCAGCAGCTTCAAACTAGCGGTCCTCGATACGCAGTATTTT
CASSFKLAVLDTQYF
>many|NA|TRBJ2-7|TRBV5-8
TGTGCCAGCAGCTCCAACACATACGAGCAGTACTTC
CASSSNTYEQYF
>many|TRBD1|TRBJ1-4|TRBV7-9
TGTGCCAGCAGCCCTAGGACAGGGACTAATGAAAAACTGTTTTTT
CASSPRTGTNEKLFF
>once|NA|TRBJ2-5|TRBV19
TGTGCCAGTAGTGGCAGGGATGGGGTTCAGACCCAGTACTTC
CASSGRDGVQTQYF
>NA|TRBD1|TRBJ1-1|TRBV19
TGTGCCAGTAGTATTACCGGGACAGGGGCTGAAGCTTTCTTT
CASSITGTGAEAFF
>few|TRBD2|TRBJ2-7|TRBV29-1
TGCAGCGTCATTGCCGGGACTAGCGCCTACGAGCAGTACTTC
CSVIAGTSAYEQYF
>NA|NA|TRBJ2-7|TRBV2
TGTGCCAGCAGCTTGGCCCAGGTCTCCTACGAGCAGTACTTC
CASSLAQVSYEQYF
>many|NA|TRBJ1-4|TRBV24-1
TGTGCCACCAGTGATCCCCGGACAGCCAGTGAAAAACTGTTTTTT
CATSDPRTASEKLFF
>many|NA|TRBJ1-2|TRBV19
TGTGCCAGTACTGGCTATTACGTCTACACCTTC
CASTGYYVYTF
>few|NA|TRBJ1-2|TRBV19
TGTGCCAGTAGTCTGAACTATGGCTACACCTTC
CASSLNYGYTF
>many|NA|TRBJ2-3|TRBV19
TGTGCCAGTAGTATCAGTGGATCCACAGATACGCAGTATTTT
CASSISGSTDTQYF
>NA|TRBD2|TRBJ2-5|TRBV19
TGTGCCAGTAGCTACCGGACTAGCGGAGAGACCCAGTACTTC
CASSYRTSGETQYF
>many|TRBD1|TRBJ2-5|TRBV6-2/TRBV6-3
TGTGCCAGCAGTTACCTTACGTTGCCGGGACAGGGGGTCTCGGAGACCCAGTACTTC
CASSYLTLPGQGVSETQYF
>NA|NA|TRBJ1-2|TRBV24-1
TGTGCCACCAGTGAGGTGTCGGTATTAGTTGGCTACATCTTC
CATSEVSVLVGYIF
>NA|TRBD2|TRBJ2-3|TRBV29-1
TGCAGCTTGCTAGCGGGGGGGGCTAGCACAGATACGCAGTATTTT
CSLLAGGASTDTQYF
>many|TRBD1|TRBJ1-1|TRBV5-1
TGCGCCAGCAGCTCAGCAGGGGGAGTGAACACTGAAGCTTTCTTT
CASSSAGGVNTEAFF
>NA|NA|TRBJ1-2|TRBV6-1
TGTGCCAGCAGTTCCCGGGGTACTACTTATGGCTACACCTTC
CASSSRGTTYGYTF
>NA|NA|TRBJ2-1|TRBV29-1
TGCAGCGTCCACCAAGGTCGAGGGGTGTTTGGCAATGAGCAGTTCTTC
CSVHQGRGVFGNEQFF
>many|TRBD2|TRBJ2-5|TRBV25-1
TGTGCCAGCAGTGTAGCGGGGGACATCAAAGAGACCCAGTACTTC
CASSVAGDIKETQYF